A selection of T cell receptor beta chains follows, all from one sample in a study of T cells in Graves' hyperthyroidism and ophthalmopathy. TCRdb re-called the multiplex PCR reads through MiXCR, storing one row per CDR3 protein. The repertoire holds under 500,000 distinct CDR3 sequences, roughly an eighth seen once, with 25% to 30% in the top ten. Sample: blood. These TCRs come from a man aged 50-59 years with Graves' ophthalmopathy. Both conserved end residues are part of each CDR3. A D gene is named only where the DNA matches it firmly. For some rows the clone size is stated as once, few or many, or as a class when expanded; others skip it.

V gene,J gene,D gene,clone size,CDR3 protein,CDR3 DNA
TRBV14,TRBJ1-6,TRBD1,NA,CASSRTGSNSPLHF,TGTGCCAGCAGCCGGACAGGATCGAATTCACCCCTCCACTTT
TRBV29-1,TRBJ1-2,NA,NA,CSVGRQNYGYTF,TGCAGCGTTGGAAGGCAGAACTATGGCTACACCTTC
TRBV6-1,TRBJ2-2,NA,few,CASGSGTVSTGELFF,TGTGCCAGCGGATCCGGGACGGTGAGCACCGGGGAGCTGTTTTTT
TRBV6-1,TRBJ2-7,NA,NA,CASSEYFVGRAYEQYF,TGTGCCAGCAGTGAGTATTTTGTCGGGAGAGCATACGAGCAGTACTTC
TRBV28,TRBJ2-1,NA,many,CASNFRVLDEQFF,TGTGCCAGCAATTTCAGGGTACTGGATGAGCAGTTCTTC
TRBV7-9,TRBJ1-2,TRBD1,many,CASSLALRQGGYGYTF,TGTGCCAGCAGCTTAGCGCTTAGACAGGGCGGCTATGGCTACACCTTC
TRBV18,TRBJ2-7,NA,many,CASSLTGFREQYF,TGTGCCAGCTCACTAACAGGGTTTCGGGAGCAGTACTTC
TRBV7-9,TRBJ2-7,NA,NA,CASSSQGPYEQYF,TGTGCCAGCAGCTCACAGGGACCCTACGAGCAGTACTTC
TRBV3-1,TRBJ2-7,TRBD1,few,CASSQGQGYGEQYF,TGTGCCAGCAGCCAAGGACAGGGCTACGGCGAGCAGTACTTC
TRBV6-5,TRBJ2-7,NA,many,CASSSGQYYEQYF,TGTGCCAGCAGTTCCGGACAGTACTACGAGCAGTACTTC
TRBV29-1,TRBJ2-7,NA,NA,CSVSVGVGYSYEQYF,TGCAGCGTTTCAGTAGGTGTGGGTTACTCCTACGAGCAGTACTTC
TRBV11-2,TRBJ2-2,NA,many,CASTTAGVGELFF,TGTGCCAGCACCACGGCGGGTGTCGGGGAGCTGTTTTTT
TRBV10-3,TRBJ2-5,NA,NA,CAISDPGRNLQETQYF,TGTGCCATCAGTGACCCGGGACGGAATTTACAAGAGACCCAGTACTTC